This T cell receptor (beta chain) was identified during a study of T cell changes during pregnancy in multiple sclerosis. Per germline, CDR1 GTSNPN and CDR2 SVGIG (reference sequence). V gave up 1 base and J gave up 6 bases; unmatched junction bases: 5. The CDR3 loop spans 15 amino acids. Assay used: immunoSEQ multiplex PCR; TCRdb lists only in-frame clones, some missing. Counted here are some 85,000 clones, 90% to 95% occurring once; the ten biggest clones make up 0.85% to 1.3%. The sequenced sample was peripheral blood, obtained in the second trimester of pregnancy. The chain combines TRBV30 with TRBJ2-1; 11 bases match TRBD2. The receptor's source is a female donor with multiple sclerosis, enrolled in a pregnancy study. In DNA, the CDR3 is TGTGCCTGGAGTGCCGGACTAGCGGGCAGCAATGAGCAGTTCTTC. This translates into CAWSAGLAGSNEQFF.